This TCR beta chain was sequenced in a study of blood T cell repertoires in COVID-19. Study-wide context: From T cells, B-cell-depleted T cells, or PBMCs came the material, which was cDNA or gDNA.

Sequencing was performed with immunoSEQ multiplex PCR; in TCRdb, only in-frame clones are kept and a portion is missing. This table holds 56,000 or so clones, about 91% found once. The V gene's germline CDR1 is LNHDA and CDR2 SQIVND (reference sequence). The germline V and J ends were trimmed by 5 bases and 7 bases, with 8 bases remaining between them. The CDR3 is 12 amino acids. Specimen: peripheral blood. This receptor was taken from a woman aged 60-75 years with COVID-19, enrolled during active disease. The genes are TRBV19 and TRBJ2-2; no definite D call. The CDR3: CASSPLLGELFF. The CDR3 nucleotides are TGTGCCAGTAGTCCACTACTCGGGGAGCTGTTTTTT.